These T cell receptor beta chains were read from a single sample in a study of beta chain features in type 1 diabetes. Using immunoSEQ multiplex PCR, the repertoire was profiled, and TCRdb retains in-frame clones only, with some absent. The sample lists about 60,000 clones; approximately 62% were seen once. The sequencing input was Tregs from blood. All receptors derive from a woman between 18 and 30 years old in good health. Each CDR3 is given without its conserved first and last residue.

V gene	J gene	CDR3 protein
TRBV18	TRBJ1-2	ASSPFDREQNGYT
TRBV18	TRBJ1-1	ASSPRTGYNTEAF
TRBV27	TRBJ1-1	ASRTGTGNTEAF
TRBV7-2	TRBJ1-2	ASSLEQIYGYT
TRBV6-5	TRBJ1-1	ATRRQLNTEAF
TRBV11-2	TRBJ2-7	ASSPLGGTGMYEQY
TRBV10-3	TRBJ2-7	ATGTGGWEQY
TRBV27	TRBJ1-5	ASSSREAQPQH
TRBV5-1	TRBJ2-2	ASSAGVVSGELF
TRBV4-3	TRBJ1-5	ASSQDYRGLRQPQH
TRBV7-9	TRBJ2-3	ASSLGQGASDTQY
TRBV2	TRBJ2-7	ASRDRGYEQY
TRBV29-1	TRBJ1-1	SVERGSVAEAF
TRBV19	TRBJ1-2	ASSSVTGGAGYGYT
TRBV5-4	TRBJ2-1	ASSVVPSRPPEQF
TRBV6-1	TRBJ1-1	ASRGLGGPNTEAF
TRBV12-5	TRBJ2-1	ASSPLTGNEQF
TRBV7-9	TRBJ2-1	ASILSGTNEQF
TRBV5-1	TRBJ2-7	ASSLGQQAYEQY
TRBV5-1	TRBJ1-1	ASSLGAGNTEAF
TRBV29-1	TRBJ2-5	SIVTSGSNQETQY
TRBV4-3	TRBJ1-2	ASSQDTRSYGYT
TRBV4-1	TRBJ1-1	ASSLLPGTNTEAF
TRBV2	TRBJ2-1	ASSGRSSGSYNEQF
TRBV5-1	TRBJ2-3	ASSLALAGRAQY
TRBV5-4	TRBJ1-5	ASSPGPTGANQPQH
TRBV2	TRBJ2-7	ASSEGLAGAEQY
TRBV5-4	TRBJ1-1	ASSLRGANTEAF
TRBV5-1	TRBJ2-1	ASSLVWLAGGGSYNEQF
TRBV7-6	TRBJ2-5	ASSLGGQGGETQY
TRBV5-1	TRBJ2-3	ASSPEGYTDTQY
TRBV9	TRBJ2-7	ASSREASYEQY
TRBV6-5	TRBJ2-6	ASSRLISGANVLT
TRBV7-9	TRBJ1-2	ASSLGQGGDGYT
TRBV11-2	TRBJ2-5	ASSLVGQGPGQY
TRBV28	TRBJ2-5	ASSSPETQY
TRBV6-5	TRBJ2-2	ASSYSRGGGTGELF
TRBV5-1	.	ASSTRTSGSAHYEQY
TRBV20-1	TRBJ1-1	SATGDTEAF
TRBV6-6	TRBJ2-7	ASIDSGYSYEQY
TRBV4-1	TRBJ2-7	ASSPAPHTELNTYEQY
TRBV29-1	TRBJ2-3	SVDGGHTQY
TRBV7-9	TRBJ2-6	ASSLGGYFGNVLT
TRBV7-2	TRBJ1-2	ASSFRQGGYT
TRBV30	TRBJ2-7	AWSLGRLYEQY